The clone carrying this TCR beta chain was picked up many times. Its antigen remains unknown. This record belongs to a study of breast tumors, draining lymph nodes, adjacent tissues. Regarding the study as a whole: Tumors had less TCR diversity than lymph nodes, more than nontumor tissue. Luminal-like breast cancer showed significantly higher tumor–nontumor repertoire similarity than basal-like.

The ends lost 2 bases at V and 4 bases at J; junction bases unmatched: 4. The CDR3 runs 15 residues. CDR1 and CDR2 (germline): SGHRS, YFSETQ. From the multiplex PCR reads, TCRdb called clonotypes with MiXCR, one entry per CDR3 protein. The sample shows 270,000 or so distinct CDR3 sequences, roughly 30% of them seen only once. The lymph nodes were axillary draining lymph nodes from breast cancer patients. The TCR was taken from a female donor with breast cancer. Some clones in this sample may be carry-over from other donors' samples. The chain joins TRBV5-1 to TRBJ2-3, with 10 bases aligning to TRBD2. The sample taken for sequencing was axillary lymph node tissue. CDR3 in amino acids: CASSFLAGEADTQYF. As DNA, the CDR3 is TGCGCCAGCAGCTTTCTAGCGGGAGAGGCAGATACGCAGTATTTT.